This T cell receptor beta chain was recovered during a study of T cell repertoires in cytomegalovirus infection. Study overall: It can be stated that public TCR beta signatures indicated CMV infection as well as a matching HLA type.

This clonotype was counted a single time. TCRdb redid the calling of the reads with MiXCR, one entry per CDR3 protein. Of about 740,000 distinct CDR3 sequences listed, 35% are singletons. This TCR was recovered from a human donor in good health (CMV status not recorded). Some clones in this sample may be carry-over from other donors' samples. Sequenced input: PBMCs.

The CDR3 bases are TGTGCCAGCAGCTTTTCCCCCAGGGACAGTGGGAATCCTAACTATGGCTACACCTTC. Residues: CASSFSPRDSGNPNYGYTF. The chain combines TRBV7-2 with TRBJ1-2; 7 nucleotides agree with TRBD1. In germline, CDR1 is SGHTA, CDR2 FQGNSA. J was trimmed by 0 bases and V by 3 bases; bases with no gene match: 16. The CDR3 contains 19 residues.